This T cell receptor (beta chain) is from a study of regulatory T cells in long-lasting Graves disease. This CDR3 has 13 amino acids. Trimming pared 3 bases from V and 7 bases from J, leaving 10 bases between. Study-level results: Graves' patients with persistent disease showed TCR diversity lower than patients newly diagnosed.

Construction of the TCR beta libraries employed iRepertoire HTBI primers in conjunction with Arm-PCR of CDR3 regions. MiXCR was run by TCRdb on the multiplex PCR reads, yielding one entry per CDR3 protein. The sample comprises some 560,000 distinct CDR3 sequences, about 16% of which are singletons, and 20% to 30% rests with the top ten. This sample's time point: newly diagnosed GD, antithyroid drugs for less than 3 months. RNA isolated from PBMCs was used to make the TCR library. Many counts were recorded for this clonotype. Its matching antigen is unknown. These records were also assigned to another study, of T cells in Graves' hyperthyroidism and ophthalmopathy. That investigation notes: Ophthalmopathy was identified by the model a median 6.5 months ahead of onset.

This clonotype originated in a woman aged 35-60 years with Graves disease. Sequenced here: peripheral blood mononuclear cells (PBMCs), sampled at new diagnosis, from a patient treated with antithyroid drugs. V usage is TRBV12-3 or TRBV12-4 and J usage is TRBJ1-5; weak D call: TRBD1 (5 bases). CDR3 nucleotide sequence: TGTGCCAGCAGTTTTGGATGGGGGCAGCCCCAGCATTTT. Its translation: CASSFGWGQPQHF.